This T cell receptor (beta chain) was profiled in a study of T cells after yellow fever vaccination. Study observations and caveats: Peaking faster, on day 5 versus 15, the secondary response was nonetheless weaker.

Template switching with 5'RACE generated the TCR cDNA and added a universal primer site and UMIs. MiXCR was run by TCRdb on the 5' RACE reads, yielding one entry per CDR3 protein. The sample has a few hundred thousand distinct CDR3 sequences; 4% to 5.5% are singletons. There are many counts of this clonotype. Its antigen is as yet unknown. One end of the junction varies from germline; a read error may be responsible. CDR1 and CDR2 (germline): SGHTA, FQGTGA. The CDR3 is made up of 16 amino acids. V is TRBV7-3 and J is TRBJ2-3; 16 positions agree with TRBD2. The specimen was PBMCs, collected 15 days after the yellow fever booster vaccination. The TCR sequence derives from a man aged 18-30 years who received the YFV17D yellow fever vaccine. CDR3 loop: CASSTGTSGGAETQYF. The CDR3 region has the DNA TGTGCCAGCAGCACTGGGACTAGCGGGGGGGCAGAGACGCAGTATTTT.